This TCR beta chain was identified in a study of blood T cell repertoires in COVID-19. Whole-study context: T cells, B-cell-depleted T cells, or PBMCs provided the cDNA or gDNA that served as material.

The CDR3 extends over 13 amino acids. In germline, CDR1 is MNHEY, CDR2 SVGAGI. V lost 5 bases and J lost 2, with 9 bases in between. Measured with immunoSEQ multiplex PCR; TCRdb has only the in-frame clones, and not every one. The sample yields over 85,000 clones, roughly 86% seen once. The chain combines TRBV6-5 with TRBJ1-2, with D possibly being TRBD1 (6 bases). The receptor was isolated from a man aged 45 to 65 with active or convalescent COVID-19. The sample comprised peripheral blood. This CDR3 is CASSRQENYGYTF. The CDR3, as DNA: TGTGCCAGCAGTCGACAGGAGAACTATGGCTACACCTTC.